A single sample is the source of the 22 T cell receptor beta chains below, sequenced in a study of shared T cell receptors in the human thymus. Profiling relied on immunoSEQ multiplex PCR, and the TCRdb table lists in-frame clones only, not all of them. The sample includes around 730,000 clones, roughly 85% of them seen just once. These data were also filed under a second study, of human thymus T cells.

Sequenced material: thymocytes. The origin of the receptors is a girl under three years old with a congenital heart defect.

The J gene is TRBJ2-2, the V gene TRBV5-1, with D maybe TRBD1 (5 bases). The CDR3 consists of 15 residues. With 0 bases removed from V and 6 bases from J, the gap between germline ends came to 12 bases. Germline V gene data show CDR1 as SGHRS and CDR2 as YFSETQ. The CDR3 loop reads CASSLEAGIAGELFF. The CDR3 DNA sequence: TGCGCCAGCAGCTTGGAGGCAGGGATTGCCGGGGAGCTGTTTTTT.

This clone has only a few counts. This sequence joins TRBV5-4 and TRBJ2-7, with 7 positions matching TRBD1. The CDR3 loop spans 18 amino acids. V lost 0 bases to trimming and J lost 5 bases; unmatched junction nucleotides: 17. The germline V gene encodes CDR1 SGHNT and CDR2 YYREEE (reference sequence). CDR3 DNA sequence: TGTGCCAGCAGCTTGGCCTCCCTCCAGACAGGGAACATCCACGAGCAGTACTTC. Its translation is CASSLASLQTGNIHEQYF. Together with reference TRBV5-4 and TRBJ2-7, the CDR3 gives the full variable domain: ETGVTQSPTHLIKTRGQQVTLRCSSQSGHNTVSWYQQALGQGPQFIFQYYREEENGRGNFPPRFSGLQFPNYSSELNVNALELDDSALYLCASSLASLQTGNIHEQYFGPGTRLTVT.

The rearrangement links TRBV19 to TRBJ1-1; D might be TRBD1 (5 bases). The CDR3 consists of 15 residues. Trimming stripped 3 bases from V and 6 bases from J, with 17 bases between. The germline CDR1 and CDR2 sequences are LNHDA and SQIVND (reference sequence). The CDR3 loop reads CASSIQGRPESEAFF. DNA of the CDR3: TGTGCCAGTAGTATCCAGGGTCGGCCGGAGTCTGAAGCTTTCTTT.

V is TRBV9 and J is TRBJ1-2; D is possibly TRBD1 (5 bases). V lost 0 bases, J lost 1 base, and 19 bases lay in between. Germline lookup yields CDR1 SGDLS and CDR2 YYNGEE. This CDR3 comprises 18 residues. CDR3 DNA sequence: TGTGCCAGCAGCGTAGTGGGCGCCTCGACAGACATTAACTATGGCTACACCTTC. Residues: CASSVVGASTDINYGYTF.

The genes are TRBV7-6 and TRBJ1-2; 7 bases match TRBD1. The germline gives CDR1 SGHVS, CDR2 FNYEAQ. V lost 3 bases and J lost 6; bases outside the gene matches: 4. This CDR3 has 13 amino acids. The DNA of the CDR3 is TGTGCCAGCAGCTTCGGGACAGAGGATGGCTACACCTTC. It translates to CASSFGTEDGYTF.

CDR3 bases: TGTGCCAGTAGTGGGGACAGGGCGTCCTCCGGCAATGAGCAGTTCTTC. Its protein product is CASSGDRASSGNEQFF. The V and J genes are TRBV19 and TRBJ2-1; TRBD1 matches 9 bases. This CDR3 contains 16 residues. Losses at the gene ends were 5 bases for V and 6 bases for J; bases not matched to a gene: 11. Germline V gives CDR1 LNHDA, CDR2 SQIVND (reference sequence). The full variable domain, in which reference TRBV19 and TRBJ2-1 provide the parts outside the CDR3, is DGGITQSPKYLFRKEGQNVTLSCEQNLNHDAMYWYRQDPGQGLRLIYYSQIVNDFQKGDIAEGYSVSREKKESFPLTVTSAQKNPTAFYLCASSGDRASSGNEQFFGPGTRLTVL.

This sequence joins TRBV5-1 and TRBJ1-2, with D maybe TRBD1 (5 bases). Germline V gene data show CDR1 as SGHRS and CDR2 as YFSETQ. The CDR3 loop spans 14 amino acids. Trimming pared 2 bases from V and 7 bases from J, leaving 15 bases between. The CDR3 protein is CASSLNGRAGGYTF. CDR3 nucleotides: TGCGCCAGCAGCTTAAACGGCAGGGCCGGTGGCTACACCTTC.

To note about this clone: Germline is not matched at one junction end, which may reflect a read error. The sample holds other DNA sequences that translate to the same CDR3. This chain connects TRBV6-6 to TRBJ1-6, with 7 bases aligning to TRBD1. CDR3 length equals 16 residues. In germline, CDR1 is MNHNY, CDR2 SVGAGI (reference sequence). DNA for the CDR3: TGTGCCAGCGGGGTGCCACAGGGGCCATATAATTCCCCCCTCCACTTT. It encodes CASGVPQGPYNSPLHF.

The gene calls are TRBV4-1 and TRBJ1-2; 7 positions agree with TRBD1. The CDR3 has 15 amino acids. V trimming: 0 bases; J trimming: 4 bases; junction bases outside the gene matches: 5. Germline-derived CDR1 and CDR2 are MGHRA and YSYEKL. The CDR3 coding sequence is TGCGCCAGCAGCCAAGATTGGACAGGAACCTATGGCTACACCTTC. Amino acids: CASSQDWTGTYGYTF.

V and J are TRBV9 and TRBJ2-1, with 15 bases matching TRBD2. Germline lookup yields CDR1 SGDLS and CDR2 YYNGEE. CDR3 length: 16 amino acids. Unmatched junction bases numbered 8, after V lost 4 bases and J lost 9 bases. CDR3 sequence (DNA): TGTGCCAGCAGCCCTCGGACTAGCGGGGGGGCAAGTGAGCAGTTCTTC. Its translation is CASSPRTSGGASEQFF.

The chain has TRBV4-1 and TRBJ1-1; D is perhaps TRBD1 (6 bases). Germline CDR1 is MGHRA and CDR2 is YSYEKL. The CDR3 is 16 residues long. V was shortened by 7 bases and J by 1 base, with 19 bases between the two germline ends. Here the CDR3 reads CASTHPKQGRNTEAFF. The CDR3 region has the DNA TGCGCCAGCACCCACCCGAAACAGGGTAGGAACACTGAAGCTTTCTTT.

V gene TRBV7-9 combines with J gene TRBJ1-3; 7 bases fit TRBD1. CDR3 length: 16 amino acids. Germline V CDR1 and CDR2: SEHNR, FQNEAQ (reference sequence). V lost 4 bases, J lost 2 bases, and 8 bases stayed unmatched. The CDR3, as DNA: TGTGCCAGCAGCTCCGTGGGACAGATACCTGGAAACACCATATATTTT. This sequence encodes CASSSVGQIPGNTIYF. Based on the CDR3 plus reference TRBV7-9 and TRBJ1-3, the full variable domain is DTGVSQNPRHKITKRGQNVTFRCDPISEHNRLYWYRQTLGQGPEFLTYFQNEAQLEKSRLLSDRFSAERPKGSFSTLEIQRTEQGDSAMYLCASSSVGQIPGNTIYFGEGSWLTVV.

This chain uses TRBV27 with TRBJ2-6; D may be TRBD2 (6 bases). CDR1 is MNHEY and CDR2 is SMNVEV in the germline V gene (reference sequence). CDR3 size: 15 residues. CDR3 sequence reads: CSAGSGRSGANVLTF. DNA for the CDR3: TGTTCCGCGGGAAGTGGTAGGTCTGGGGCCAACGTCCTGACTTTC.

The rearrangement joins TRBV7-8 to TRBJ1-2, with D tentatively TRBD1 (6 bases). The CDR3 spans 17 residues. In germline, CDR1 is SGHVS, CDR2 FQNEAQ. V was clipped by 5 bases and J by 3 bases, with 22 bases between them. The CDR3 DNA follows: TGTGCCAGCAGCACCAGGACAGTTCCACTTGCGGACTATGGCTACACCTTC. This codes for CASSTRTVPLADYGYTF.

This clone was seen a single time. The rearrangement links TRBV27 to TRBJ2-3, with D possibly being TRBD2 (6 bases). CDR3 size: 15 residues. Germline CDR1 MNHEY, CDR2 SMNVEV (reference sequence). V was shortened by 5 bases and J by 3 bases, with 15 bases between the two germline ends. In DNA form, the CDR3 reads TGTGCCAGCAGTCCTCACCGGGGAGGTACAGATACGCAGTATTTT. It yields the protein CASSPHRGGTDTQYF.

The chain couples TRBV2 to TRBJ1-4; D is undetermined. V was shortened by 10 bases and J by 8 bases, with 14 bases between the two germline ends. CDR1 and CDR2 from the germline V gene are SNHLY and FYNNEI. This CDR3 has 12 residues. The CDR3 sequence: CATTRLPEKLFF. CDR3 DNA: TGTGCCACCACGAGGTTGCCAGAAAAACTGTTTTTT. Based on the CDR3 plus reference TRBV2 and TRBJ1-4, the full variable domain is EPEVTQTPSHQVTQMGQEVILRCVPISNHLYFYWYRQILGQKVEFLVSFYNNEISEKSEIFDDQFSVERPDGSNFTLKIRSTKLEDSAMYFCATTRLPEKLFFGSGTQLSVL.

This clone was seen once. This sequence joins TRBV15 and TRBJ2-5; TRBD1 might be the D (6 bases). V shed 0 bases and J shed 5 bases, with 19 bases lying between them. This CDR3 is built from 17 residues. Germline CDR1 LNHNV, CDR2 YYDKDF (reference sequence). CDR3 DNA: TGTGCCACCAGCAGAGACCGGGACACTCATCGGTCGGAGACCCAGTACTTC. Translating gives CATSRDRDTHRSETQYF.

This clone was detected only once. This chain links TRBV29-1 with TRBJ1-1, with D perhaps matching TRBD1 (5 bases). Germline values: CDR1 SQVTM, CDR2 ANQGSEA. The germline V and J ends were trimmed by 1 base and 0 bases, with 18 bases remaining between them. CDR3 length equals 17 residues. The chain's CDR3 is CSVEVGGQGFLNTEAFF. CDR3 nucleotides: TGCAGCGTTGAAGTCGGTGGGCAGGGATTTTTGAACACTGAAGCTTTCTTT.

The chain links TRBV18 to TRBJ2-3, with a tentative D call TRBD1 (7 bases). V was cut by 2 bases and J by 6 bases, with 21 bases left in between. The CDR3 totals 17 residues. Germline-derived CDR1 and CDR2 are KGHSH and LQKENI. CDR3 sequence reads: CASSPGTEEGWGDTQYF. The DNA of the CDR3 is TGTGCCAGCTCACCAGGGACAGAGGAGGGGTGGGGCGATACGCAGTATTTT.

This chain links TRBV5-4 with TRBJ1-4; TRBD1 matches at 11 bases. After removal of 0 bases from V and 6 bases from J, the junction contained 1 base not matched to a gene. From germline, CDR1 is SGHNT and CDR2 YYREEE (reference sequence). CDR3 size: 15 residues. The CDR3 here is CASSLAGQGDEKLFF. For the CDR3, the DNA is TGTGCCAGCAGCTTGGCGGGACAGGGGGATGAAAAACTGTTTTTT.

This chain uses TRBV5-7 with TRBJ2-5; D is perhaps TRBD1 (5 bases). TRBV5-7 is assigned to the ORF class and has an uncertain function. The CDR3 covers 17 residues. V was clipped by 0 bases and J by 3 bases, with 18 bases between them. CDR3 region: CASSLGIPDSIEETQYF. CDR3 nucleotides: TGTGCCAGCAGCTTGGGGATACCAGACAGTATAGAAGAGACCCAGTACTTC.

The CDR3 coding sequence is TGTGCCAGCAGTTTTGGGGTGACAGATGATTGGGAAACTGAAGCTTTCTTT. Protein product: CASSFGVTDDWETEAFF. V is TRBV27 and J is TRBJ1-1; a weak D match, TRBD1 (5 bases). Germline CDR1 MNHEY, CDR2 SMNVEV (reference sequence). The CDR3 consists of 17 residues. The ends were cut back, 3 bases at V and 5 bases at J, with 22 bases in the middle.